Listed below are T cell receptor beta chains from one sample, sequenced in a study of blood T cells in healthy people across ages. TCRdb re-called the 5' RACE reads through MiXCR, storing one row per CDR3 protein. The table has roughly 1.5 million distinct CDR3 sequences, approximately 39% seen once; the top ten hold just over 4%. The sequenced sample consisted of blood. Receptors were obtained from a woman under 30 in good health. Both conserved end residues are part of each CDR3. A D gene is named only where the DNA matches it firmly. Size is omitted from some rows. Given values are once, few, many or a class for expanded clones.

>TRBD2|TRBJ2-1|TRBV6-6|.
CASRWTGLAGEGEQFF
TGTGCCAGCAGATGGACGGGACTAGCGGGAGAAGGTGAGCAGTTCTTC
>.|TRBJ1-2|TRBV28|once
CASSLKSMRGYTF
TGTGCCAGCAGTCTGAAGTCTATGAGAGGCTACACCTTC
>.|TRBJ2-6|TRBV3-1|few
CASTDLGTLANVLTF
TGTGCCAGCACCGATTTAGGGACTCTGGCCAACGTCCTGACTTTC
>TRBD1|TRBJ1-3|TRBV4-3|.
CASSQDPGTGSGNTIYF
TGCGCCAGCAGCCAAGATCCCGGGACAGGGAGTGGAAACACCATATATTTT
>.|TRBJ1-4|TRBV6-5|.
CASSYLGLGAGEATNEKLFF
TGTGCCAGCAGTTACCTCGGATTGGGGGCAGGAGAAGCAACTAATGAAAAACTGTTTTTT
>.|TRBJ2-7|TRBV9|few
CASSPGIGYEQYF
TGTGCCAGCAGCCCTGGTATCGGCTACGAGCAGTACTTC
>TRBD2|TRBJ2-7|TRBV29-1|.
CSVAGTSGKYEQYF
TGCAGCGTAGCCGGGACTAGCGGGAAGTACGAGCAGTACTTC
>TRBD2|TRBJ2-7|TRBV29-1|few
CSVLSGQDYEQYF
TGCAGCGTTCTTAGCGGGCAAGACTACGAGCAGTACTTC
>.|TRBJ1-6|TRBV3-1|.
CASSQDRGINSPLHF
TGTGCCAGCAGCCAAGACAGGGGAATCAATTCACCCCTCCACTTT
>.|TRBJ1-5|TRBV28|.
CATADISSNQPQHF
TGTGCCACGGCCGACATAAGCAGCAATCAGCCCCAGCATTTT
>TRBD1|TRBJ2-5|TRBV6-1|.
CASTQLTGSGSNEQYF
TGTGCCAGCACCCAATTGACAGGGTCGGGCTCCAATGAGCAGTACTTC
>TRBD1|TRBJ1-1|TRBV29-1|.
CSVERTGRAEAFF
TGCAGCGTGGAGAGGACAGGCCGGGCTGAAGCTTTCTTT
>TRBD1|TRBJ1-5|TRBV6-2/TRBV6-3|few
CASSYGGGGQPQHF
TGTGCCAGCAGTTATGGAGGGGGCGGACAGCCCCAGCATTTT
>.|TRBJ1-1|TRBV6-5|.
CASSYGRINTEAFF
TGTGCCAGCAGTTACGGCAGAATCAACACTGAAGCTTTCTTT
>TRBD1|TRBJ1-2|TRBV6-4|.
CASSDSTQGARGYTF
TGTGCCAGCAGTGACTCGACCCAGGGGGCGCGGGGCTACACCTTC
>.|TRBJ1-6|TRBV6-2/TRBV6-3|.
CASRPDRSSYNSPPHF
TGTGCCAGCAGACCCGACAGAAGCTCCTATAATTCACCCCCCCACTTT
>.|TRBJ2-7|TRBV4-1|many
CASSQAGGTYEQYF
TGCGCCAGCAGCCAAGCAGGGGGGACCTACGAGCAGTACTTC
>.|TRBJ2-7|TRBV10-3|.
CAISPSPYEQYF
TGTGCCATCAGCCCCTCCCCATACGAGCAGTACTTC
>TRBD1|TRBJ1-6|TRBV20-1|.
CSAKIPGQGLQLPLHF
TGCAGTGCTAAGATACCGGGACAGGGATTACAATTACCCCTCCACTTT
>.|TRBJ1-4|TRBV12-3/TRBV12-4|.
CASSLSRASLRFF
TGTGCCAGCAGTTTATCCAGGGCCAGTCTCCGGTTTTTT
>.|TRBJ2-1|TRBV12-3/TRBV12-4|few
CASSGPVEQFF
TGTGCCAGCAGCGGGCCGGTTGAGCAGTTCTTC
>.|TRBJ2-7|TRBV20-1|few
CSASTSYEQYF
TGCAGTGCTTCCACCTCCTACGAGCAGTACTTC
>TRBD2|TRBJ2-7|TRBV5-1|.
CASSSMDSGGSIEQYF
TGCGCCAGCAGCTCCATGGATAGCGGGGGGTCCATCGAGCAGTACTTC
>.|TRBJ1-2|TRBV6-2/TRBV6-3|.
CASSGPDAYGYTF
TGTGCCAGCAGTGGCCCGGACGCCTATGGCTACACCTTC
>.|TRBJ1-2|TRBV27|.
CASSPGFGGGYTF
TGTGCCAGCAGCCCTGGGTTCGGGGGAGGCTACACCTTC
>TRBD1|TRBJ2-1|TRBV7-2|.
CASSPWDSPLSYNEQFF
TGTGCCAGCAGCCCTTGGGACAGCCCTCTCTCCTACAATGAGCAGTTCTTC
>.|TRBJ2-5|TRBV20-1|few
CSARGPQYLQTQYF
TGCAGTGCTAGAGGGCCCCAGTATCTCCAGACCCAGTACTTC
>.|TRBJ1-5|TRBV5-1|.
CASSPLGGASTQHF
TGCGCCAGCAGCCCGCTCGGTGGGGCCTCGACCCAGCATTTT
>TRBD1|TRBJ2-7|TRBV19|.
CASSTAGTGAYEQYF
TGTGCCAGTAGTACAGCCGGGACAGGAGCCTACGAGCAGTACTTC
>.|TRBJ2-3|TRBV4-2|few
CASSQDGGGSSTDTQYF
TGTGCCAGCAGCCAAGACGGAGGGGGATCTAGCACAGATACGCAGTATTTT
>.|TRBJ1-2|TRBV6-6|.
CASSNRVGYTF
TGTGCCAGCAGTAACAGGGTTGGCTACACCTTC
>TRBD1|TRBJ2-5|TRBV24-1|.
CATSVIRTGNRETQYF
TGTGCCACCAGTGTAATTCGGACAGGGAATAGAGAGACCCAGTACTTC
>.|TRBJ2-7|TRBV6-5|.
CASSWAAEQYF
TGTGCCAGCAGTTGGGCAGCCGAGCAGTACTTC
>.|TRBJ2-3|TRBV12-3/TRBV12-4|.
CASSRMQDDTQYF
TGTGCCAGCAGCCGCATGCAGGACGATACGCAGTATTTT
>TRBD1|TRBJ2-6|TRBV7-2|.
CASRLWTGDSGANVLTF
TGTGCCAGCCGACTGTGGACAGGGGACTCTGGGGCCAACGTCCTGACTTTC